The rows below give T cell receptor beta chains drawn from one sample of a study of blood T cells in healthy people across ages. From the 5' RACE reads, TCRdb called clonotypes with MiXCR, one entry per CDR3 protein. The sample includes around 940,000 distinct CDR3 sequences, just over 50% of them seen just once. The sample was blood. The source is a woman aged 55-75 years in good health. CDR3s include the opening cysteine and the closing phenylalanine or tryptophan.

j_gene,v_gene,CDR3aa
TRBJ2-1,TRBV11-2,CASSLDLAGVWNEQFF
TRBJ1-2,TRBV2,CASRGGSDGYTF
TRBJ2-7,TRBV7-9,CASSPGGIGYEQYF
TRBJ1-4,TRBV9,CASSVGPGETNEKLFF
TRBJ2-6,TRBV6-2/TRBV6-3,CASTYPLKRITGANVLTF
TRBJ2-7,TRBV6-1,CAIESGISYEQYF
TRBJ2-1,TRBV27,CASIKTRLAGSYNEQFF
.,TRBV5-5,CASSYGGGRETQYF
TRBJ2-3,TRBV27,CATQGLITDTQYF
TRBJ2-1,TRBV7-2,CASSLWVSGYNQEFF
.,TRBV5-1,CASSLSGNLGGEQYF
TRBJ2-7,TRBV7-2,CASSPRQGSLPYEQYF
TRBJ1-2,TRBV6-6,CASSSAGGLGDGYTF
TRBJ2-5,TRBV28,CASSLGLLAGGLKTQYF
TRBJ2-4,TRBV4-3,CASSQMRGAKNIQYF
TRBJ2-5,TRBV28,CASSSAGRAETQYF
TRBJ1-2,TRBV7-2,CASSPRGGGQNPNYGYTF
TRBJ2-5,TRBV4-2,CASSQTSGSKETQYF
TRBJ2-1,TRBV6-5,CASSYVGGSSYNEQFF
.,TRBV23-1,CASSPSRESETQYF
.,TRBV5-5,CASSFVGLAGGSKNIQYF
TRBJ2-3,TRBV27,CASSAGLAGRRTDTQYF